This T cell receptor (beta chain) was captured by sequencing in a study of T cell repertoires in cytomegalovirus infection. Study-wide context: Shared public TCR beta signatures pointed to both CMV infection and a matching HLA type.

Findings and caveats of the study: Pooled public TCR beta family frequency picked out CMV carriers with the relevant HLA. Ex vivo, HLA-C-restricted CMV-specific TCR beta clonotypes prevailed over the rest of the response.

This clonotype showed up many times. What it binds is not known. After removal of 6 bases from V and 2 bases from J, the junction contained 6 bases not matched to a gene. The CDR3 runs to 16 residues. Germline V gene data show CDR1 as SGHTA and CDR2 as FQGNSA. TCRdb reanalysed the reads using MiXCR and keeps one entry per CDR3 protein. The repertoire holds approximately 250,000 distinct CDR3 sequences, with 6.5% as singletons. The sample taken for sequencing was PBMCs. J is TRBJ2-4 and V is TRBV7-2; 11 bases match TRBD2. The clonotype originates from a human donor in good health (CMV status not recorded). Some clones in this sample may be carry-over from other donors' samples. DNA of the CDR3: TGTGCCAGCAGGTTACTAGCGGGGGACTCCAAAAACATTCAGTACTTC. Its protein product is CASRLLAGDSKNIQYF. Full variable domain (outside the CDR3, taken from reference TRBV7-2 and TRBJ2-4): GAGVSQSPSNKVTEKGKDVELRCDPISGHTALYWYRQSLGQGLEFLIYFQGNSAPDKSGLPSDRFSAERTGGSVSTLTIQRTQQEDSAVYLCASRLLAGDSKNIQYFGAGTRLSVL.